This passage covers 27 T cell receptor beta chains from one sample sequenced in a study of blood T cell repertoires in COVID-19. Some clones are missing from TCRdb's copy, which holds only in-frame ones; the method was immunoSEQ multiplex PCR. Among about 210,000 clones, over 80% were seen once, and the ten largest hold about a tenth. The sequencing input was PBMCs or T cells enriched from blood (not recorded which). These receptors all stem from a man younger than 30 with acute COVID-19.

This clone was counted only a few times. The CDR3 sequence: CASSPGETQYF. The CDR3 DNA is TGTGCCAGCAGCCCTGGCGAGACCCAGTACTTC. The J gene is TRBJ2-5, the V gene TRBV14; D gene unclear. Germline V gene lookup returns CDR1 SGHDN and CDR2 FVKESK. This CDR3 has 11 residues. The V gene lost 4 bases and the J gene lost 5 bases, with 5 bases spanning the gap.

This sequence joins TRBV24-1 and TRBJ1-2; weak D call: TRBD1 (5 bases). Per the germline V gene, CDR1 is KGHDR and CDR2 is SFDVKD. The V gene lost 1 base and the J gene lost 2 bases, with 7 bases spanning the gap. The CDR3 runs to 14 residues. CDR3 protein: CATSDLSGNYGYTF. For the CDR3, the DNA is TGTGCCACCAGTGATTTATCAGGGAACTATGGCTACACCTTC.

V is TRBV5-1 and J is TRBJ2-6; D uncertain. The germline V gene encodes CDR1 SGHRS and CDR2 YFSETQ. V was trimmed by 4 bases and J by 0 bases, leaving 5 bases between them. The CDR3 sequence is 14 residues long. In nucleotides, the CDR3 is TGCGCCAGCAGCGGAGACTCTGGGGCCAACGTCCTGACTTTC. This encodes CASSGDSGANVLTF.

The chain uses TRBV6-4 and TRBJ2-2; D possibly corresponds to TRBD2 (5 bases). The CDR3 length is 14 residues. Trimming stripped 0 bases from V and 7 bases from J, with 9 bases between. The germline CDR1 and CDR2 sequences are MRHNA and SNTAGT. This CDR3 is CASSDSLEGGELFF. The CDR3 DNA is TGTGCCAGCAGTGACTCGCTAGAGGGCGGGGAGCTGTTTTTT.

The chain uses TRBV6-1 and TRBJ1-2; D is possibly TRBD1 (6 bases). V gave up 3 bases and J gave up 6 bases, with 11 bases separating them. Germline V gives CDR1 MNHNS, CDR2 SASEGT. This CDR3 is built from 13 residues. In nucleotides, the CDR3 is TGTGCCAGCAGTGACAGGGGTGTGGATGGCTACACCTTC. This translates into CASSDRGVDGYTF.

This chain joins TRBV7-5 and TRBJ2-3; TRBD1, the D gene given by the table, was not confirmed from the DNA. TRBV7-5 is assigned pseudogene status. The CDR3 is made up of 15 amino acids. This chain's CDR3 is CARSFRDKVADTQYF. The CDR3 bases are TGTGCCAGAAGCTTCCGGGACAAGGTGGCAGATACGCAGTATTTT.

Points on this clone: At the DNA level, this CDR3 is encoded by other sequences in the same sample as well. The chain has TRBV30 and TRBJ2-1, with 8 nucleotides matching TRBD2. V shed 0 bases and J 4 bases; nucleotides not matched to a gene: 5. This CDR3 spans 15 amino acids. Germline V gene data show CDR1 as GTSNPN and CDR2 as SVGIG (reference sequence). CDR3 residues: CAWSVPGGIYNEQFF. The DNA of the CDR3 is TGTGCCTGGAGTGTACCGGGGGGGATTTACAATGAGCAGTTCTTC.

The CDR3 region has the DNA TGTGCCATCTCGGACAGATATCAGCCCCAGCATTTT. This codes for CAISDRYQPQHF. The V call is TRBV28, the J call TRBJ1-5, with a weak D call TRBD1 (6 bases). V lost 10 bases to trimming and J lost 5 bases, with 12 bases between them. In germline, CDR1 is MDHEN, CDR2 SYDVKM. This CDR3 is built from 12 residues.

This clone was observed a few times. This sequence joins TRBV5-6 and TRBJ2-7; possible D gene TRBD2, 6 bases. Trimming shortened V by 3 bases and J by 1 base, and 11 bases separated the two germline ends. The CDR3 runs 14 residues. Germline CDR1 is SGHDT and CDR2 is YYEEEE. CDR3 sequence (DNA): TGTGCCAGCAGCTACGGACGGGGGTCCTACGAGCAGTACTTC. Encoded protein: CASSYGRGSYEQYF.

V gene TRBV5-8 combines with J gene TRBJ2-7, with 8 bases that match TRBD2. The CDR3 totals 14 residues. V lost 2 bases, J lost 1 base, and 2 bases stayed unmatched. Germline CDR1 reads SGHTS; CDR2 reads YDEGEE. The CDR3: CASSFGLASYEQYF. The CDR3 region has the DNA TGTGCCAGCAGCTTCGGACTAGCTTCCTACGAGCAGTACTTC.

This CDR3 reads CASSSSGQGKYGYTF. DNA for the CDR3: TGTGCCAGTAGTTCCAGTGGACAGGGGAAATATGGCTACACCTTC. V is TRBV19 and J is TRBJ1-2, with TRBD1 matching over 9 bases. This CDR3 has 15 amino acids. With V trimmed by 5 bases and J by 5 bases, 9 bases remained unmatched. Germline V gene data show CDR1 as LNHDA and CDR2 as SQIVND (reference sequence).

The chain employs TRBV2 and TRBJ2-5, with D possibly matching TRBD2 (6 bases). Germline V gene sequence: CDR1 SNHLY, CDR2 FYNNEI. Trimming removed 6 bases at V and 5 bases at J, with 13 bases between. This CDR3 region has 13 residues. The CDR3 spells CASREGGGETQYF. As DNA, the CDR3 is TGTGCCAGCAGGGAGGGCGGTGGGGAGACCCAGTACTTC.

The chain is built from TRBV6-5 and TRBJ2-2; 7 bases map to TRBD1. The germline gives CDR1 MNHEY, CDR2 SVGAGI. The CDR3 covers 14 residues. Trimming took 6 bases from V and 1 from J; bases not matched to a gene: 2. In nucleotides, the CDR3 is TGTGCCAGCAGCGGGGACAGGAACACCGGGGAGCTGTTTTTT. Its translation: CASSGDRNTGELFF.

The chain's CDR3 is CASSTQWDRGEWRGYTF. The CDR3 DNA reads TGTGCCAGCAGCACCCAATGGGACAGGGGCGAATGGCGGGGCTACACCTTC. The chain carries TRBV21-1 and TRBJ1-2; the table's D call, TRBD1, was not checked against the DNA. TRBV21-1 is classified as a pseudogene. This CDR3 is built from 17 residues.

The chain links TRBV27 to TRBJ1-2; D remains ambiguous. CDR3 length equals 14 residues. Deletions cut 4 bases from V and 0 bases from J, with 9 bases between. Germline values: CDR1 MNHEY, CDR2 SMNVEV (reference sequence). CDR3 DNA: TGTGCCAGCAGTTGGGCGGGTACTAACTATGGCTACACCTTC. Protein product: CASSWAGTNYGYTF.

CDR3 in DNA: TGTGCCAGTAACCCGACAGGGGGGGTTTCACCCCTCCACTTT. Protein product: CASNPTGGVSPLHF. The chain employs TRBV19 and TRBJ1-6; 9 nucleotides line up with TRBD1. The CDR3 runs 14 residues. After removal of 7 bases from V and 9 bases from J, the junction contained 7 bases not matched to a gene. Germline CDR1 reads LNHDA; CDR2 reads SQIVND (reference sequence).

CDR3 in DNA: TGTGCCAGCAGCGTAGATGAGGGGAACACTGAAGCTTTCTTT. Amino acids: CASSVDEGNTEAFF. This chain connects TRBV9 to TRBJ1-1; D ambiguous. CDR1 is SGDLS and CDR2 is YYNGEE in the germline V gene. Trimming took 0 bases from V and 1 from J, leaving 7 bases between them. The CDR3 consists of 14 residues.

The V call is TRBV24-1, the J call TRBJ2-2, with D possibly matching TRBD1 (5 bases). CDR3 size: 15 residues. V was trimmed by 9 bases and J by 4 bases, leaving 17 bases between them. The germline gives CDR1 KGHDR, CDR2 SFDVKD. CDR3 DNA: TGTGCCACCGGGTGGGGCAGGTCCAGCACCGGGGAGCTGTTTTTT. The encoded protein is CATGWGRSSTGELFF.

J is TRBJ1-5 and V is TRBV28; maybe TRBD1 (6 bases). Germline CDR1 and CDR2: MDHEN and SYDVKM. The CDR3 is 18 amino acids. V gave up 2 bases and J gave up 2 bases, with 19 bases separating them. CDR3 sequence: CASSLNDRMIIRNQPQHF. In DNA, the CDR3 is TGTGCCAGCAGTTTAAATGACAGGATGATTATTCGCAATCAGCCCCAGCATTTT.

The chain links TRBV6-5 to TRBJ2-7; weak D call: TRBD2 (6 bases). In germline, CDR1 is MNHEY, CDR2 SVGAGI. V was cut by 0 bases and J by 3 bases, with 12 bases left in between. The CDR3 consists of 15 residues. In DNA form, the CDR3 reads TGTGCCAGCAGTTACTCGAGGCTAGCGCACTACGAGCAGTACTTC. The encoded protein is CASSYSRLAHYEQYF.

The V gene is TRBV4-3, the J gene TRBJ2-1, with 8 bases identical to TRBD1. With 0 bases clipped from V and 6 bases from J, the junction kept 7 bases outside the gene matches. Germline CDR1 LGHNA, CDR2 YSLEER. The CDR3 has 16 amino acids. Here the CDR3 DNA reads TGCGCCAGCAGCCAAGATGGGACAGGTGGGTCCAATGAGCAGTTCTTC. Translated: CASSQDGTGGSNEQFF.

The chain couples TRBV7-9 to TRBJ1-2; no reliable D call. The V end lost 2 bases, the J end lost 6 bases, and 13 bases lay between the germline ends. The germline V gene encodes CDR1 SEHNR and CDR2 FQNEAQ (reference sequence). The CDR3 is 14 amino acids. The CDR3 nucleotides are TGTGCCAGCAGCTTAAATGGGGAGGGAGATGGCTACACCTTC. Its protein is CASSLNGEGDGYTF.

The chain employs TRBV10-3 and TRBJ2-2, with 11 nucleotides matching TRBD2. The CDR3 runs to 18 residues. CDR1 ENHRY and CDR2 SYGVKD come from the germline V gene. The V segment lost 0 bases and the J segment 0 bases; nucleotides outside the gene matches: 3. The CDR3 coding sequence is TGTGCCATCAGTGAGTCGACTAGCGGGAATGCGAACACCGGGGAGCTGTTTTTT. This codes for CAISESTSGNANTGELFF.

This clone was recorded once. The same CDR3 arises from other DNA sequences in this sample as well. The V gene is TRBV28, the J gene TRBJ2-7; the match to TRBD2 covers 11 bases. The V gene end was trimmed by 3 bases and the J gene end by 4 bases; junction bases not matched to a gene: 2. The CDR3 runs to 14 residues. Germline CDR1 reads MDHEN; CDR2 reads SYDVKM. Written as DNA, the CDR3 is TGTGCCAGCAGTTTCGGGACTAGCGGTTACGAGCAGTACTTC. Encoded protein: CASSFGTSGYEQYF.

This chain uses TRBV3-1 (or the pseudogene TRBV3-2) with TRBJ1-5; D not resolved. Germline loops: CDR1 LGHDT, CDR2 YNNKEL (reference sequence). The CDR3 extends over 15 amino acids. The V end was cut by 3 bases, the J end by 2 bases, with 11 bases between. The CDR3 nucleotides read TGTGCCAGCAGCCAGGGCCCGCGGGGCAATCAGCCCCAGCATTTT. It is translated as CASSQGPRGNQPQHF.

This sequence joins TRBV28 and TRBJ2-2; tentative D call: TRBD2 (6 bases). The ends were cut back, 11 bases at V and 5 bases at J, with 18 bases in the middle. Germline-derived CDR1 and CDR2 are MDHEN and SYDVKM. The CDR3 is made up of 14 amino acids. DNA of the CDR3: TGTGCCTCCATGGAGGGGTCGAGAACCGGGGAGCTGTTTTTT. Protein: CASMEGSRTGELFF.

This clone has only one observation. The CDR3 here is CASVHLARGIEAFF. Written as DNA, the CDR3 is TGTGCTAGTGTCCACCTCGCCAGGGGAATTGAAGCTTTCTTT. This chain links TRBV12-5 with TRBJ1-1; tentative D call: TRBD1 (6 bases). The CDR3 runs 14 residues. CDR1 is LGHNT and CDR2 is FRNRAP in the germline V gene. Trimming removed 7 bases at V and 7 bases at J, with 19 bases between.